These 32 T cell receptor beta chains came from one sample sequenced in a study of blood T cell repertoires in COVID-19. TCRdb's copy holds only in-frame clones and misses some; the assay was immunoSEQ multiplex PCR. The sample shows about 230,000 clones, approximately 86% of them seen only once. The specimen sequenced was peripheral blood. The receptor set was obtained from a woman aged 25 to 39 with COVID-19, enrolled during active disease.

The rearrangement uses TRBV5-4 and TRBJ1-1; 7 nucleotides line up with TRBD1. Germline lookup yields CDR1 SGHNT and CDR2 YYREEE (reference sequence). The CDR3 spans 13 residues. The trim removed 4 bases at V and 4 bases at J, leaving 4 bases unmatched. The CDR3 sequence: CASSRDRVTEAFF. CDR3 nucleotide sequence: TGTGCCAGCAGCCGTGACAGGGTCACTGAAGCTTTCTTT.

This clone was seen a handful of times. V and J are TRBV18 and TRBJ2-7; TRBD1 matches at 8 bases. Germline values: CDR1 KGHSH, CDR2 LQKENI. The CDR3 covers 15 residues. Trimming cost V 6 bases and J 4 bases; bases outside gene matches: 11. The DNA of the CDR3 is TGTGCCAGCTCTCCAGGGGGCGCCGGAATATACGAGCAGTACTTC. Encoded protein: CASSPGGAGIYEQYF.

The chain is built from TRBV4-3 and TRBJ1-2; 8 nucleotides line up with TRBD1. The CDR3 loop spans 13 amino acids. Trimming took 3 bases from V and 7 from J; bases not matched to a gene: 4. Germline V gene lookup returns CDR1 LGHNA and CDR2 YSLEER. CDR3 sequence (DNA): TGCGCCAGCAGCCATCAGGGGGCGGGTGGCTACACCTTC. The encoded protein is CASSHQGAGGYTF.

The chain combines TRBV5-4 with TRBJ2-1, with D possibly matching TRBD1 (5 bases). Germline CDR1 SGHNT, CDR2 YYREEE (reference sequence). V was cut by 2 bases and J by 7 bases, with 10 bases left in between. CDR3 size: 13 residues. The CDR3 coding sequence is TGTGCCAGCAGCTTTACAGGATCTAATGAGCAGTTCTTC. This sequence encodes CASSFTGSNEQFF.

The V gene is TRBV4-3, the J gene TRBJ2-3; 9 nucleotides agree with TRBD2. CDR1 and CDR2 from the germline V gene are LGHNA and YSLEER. V was clipped by 3 bases and J by 1 base; unmatched bases: 5. The CDR3 runs 16 residues. For the CDR3, the DNA is TGCGCCAGCAGCCAGAGCCTAGCGGGGCGCACAGATACGCAGTATTTT. This encodes CASSQSLAGRTDTQYF.

This clone was seen a handful of times. V gene TRBV5-1 combines with J gene TRBJ1-6; the D is unclear. This CDR3 spans 15 amino acids. V lost 0 bases, J lost 0 bases, and 4 bases lay in between. CDR1 and CDR2 (germline): SGHRS, YFSETQ. CDR3 nucleotide sequence: TGCGCCAGCAGCTTGGAGAGCTCCTATAATTCACCCCTCCACTTT. Its translation: CASSLESSYNSPLHF.

This chain links TRBV30 with TRBJ1-5, with D possibly matching TRBD1 (5 bases). Trimming removed 4 bases at V and 4 bases at J, with 14 bases between. CDR3 length: 14 residues. Germline CDR1 GTSNPN, CDR2 SVGIG (reference sequence). CDR3 coding DNA: TGTGCCTGGAAAAGGGCGGGGGGTAATCAGCCCCAGCATTTT. Amino acids: CAWKRAGGNQPQHF. Drawing the rest from reference TRBV30 and TRBJ1-5, the complete variable domain is SQTIHQWPATLVQPVGSPLSLECTVEGTSNPNLYWYRQAAGRGLQLLFYSVGIGQISSEVPQNLSASRPQDRQFILSSKKLLLSDSGFYLCAWKRAGGNQPQHFGDGTRLSIL.

There are a few counts of this clone. This chain links TRBV9 with TRBJ2-1; D might be TRBD1 (5 bases). The germline gives CDR1 SGDLS, CDR2 YYNGEE. The CDR3 totals 15 residues. Trimming left V 3 bases short and J 0 bases short, with 10 bases between. CDR3 protein: CASSDQGSSYNEQFF. CDR3 DNA sequence: TGTGCCAGCAGCGATCAGGGAAGCTCCTACAATGAGCAGTTCTTC.

V is TRBV7-9 and J is TRBJ2-2, with D unresolved. With 6 bases removed from V and 5 bases from J, the gap between germline ends came to 16 bases. Germline V gene sequence: CDR1 SEHNR, CDR2 FQNEAQ (reference sequence). The CDR3 sequence is 15 residues long. In nucleotides, the CDR3 is TGTGCCAGCAGTCAGGTCGTCCACCCTACCGGGGAGCTGTTTTTT. Translation gives CASSQVVHPTGELFF.

CDR3 bases: TGTGCCACCAGCAGAGAATACGAGGCCGGCGGCACTGAAGCTTTCTTT. Protein: CATSREYEAGGTEAFF. The chain links TRBV15 to TRBJ1-1; D unclear. CDR1 LNHNV and CDR2 YYDKDF come from the germline V gene (reference sequence). Trimming left V 0 bases short and J 4 bases short, with 15 bases between. The CDR3 consists of 16 residues. Complete variable domain (other parts from reference TRBV15 and TRBJ1-1): DAMVIQNPRYQVTQFGKPVTLSCSQTLNHNVMYWYQQKSSQAPKLLFHYYDKDFNNEADTPDNFQSRRPNTSFCFLDIRSPGLGDTAMYLCATSREYEAGGTEAFFGQGTRLTVV.

This clone was observed once. The chain links TRBV5-1 to TRBJ2-3, with 8 positions matching TRBD2. J was trimmed by 1 base and V by 3 bases; bases with no gene match: 7. The V gene's germline CDR1 is SGHRS and CDR2 YFSETQ. CDR3 size: 16 residues. The CDR3 sequence is CASSSALAAGTDTQYF. As DNA, the CDR3 is TGCGCCAGCAGCTCTGCACTAGCGGCAGGCACAGATACGCAGTATTTT.

Here the CDR3 reads CASSRRAGTEAFF. The DNA of the CDR3 is TGTGCCAGTAGCCGGAGGGCGGGCACTGAAGCTTTCTTT. This chain joins TRBV19 and TRBJ1-1; D gene unclear. Deletions cut 6 bases from V and 4 bases from J, with 12 bases between. The CDR3 consists of 13 residues. Germline V gene lookup returns CDR1 LNHDA and CDR2 SQIVND (reference sequence).

This chain links TRBV2 with TRBJ2-7; perhaps TRBD1 as D (6 bases). Germline loops: CDR1 SNHLY, CDR2 FYNNEI. The V and J ends lost 2 bases and 6 bases respectively, with 17 bases between them. This CDR3 region has 15 residues. CDR3: CASSESKQGIGEQYF. The DNA of the CDR3 is TGTGCCAGCAGTGAATCTAAACAGGGTATCGGCGAGCAGTACTTC.

The CDR3 DNA follows: TGTGCCAGCAGTTTTTCCGGGGGGCCCGAGTACTTC. It encodes CASSFSGGPEYF. The rearrangement uses TRBV12-3 or TRBV12-4 and TRBJ2-7; a weak D match, TRBD2 (7 bases). The length of the CDR3 is 12 residues. Trimming stripped 3 bases from V and 11 bases from J, with 14 bases between.

J is TRBJ1-1 and V is TRBV12-3 or TRBV12-4; D might be TRBD1 (5 bases). The V end lost 3 bases, the J end lost 1 base, and 6 bases lay between the germline ends. The CDR3 has 13 residues. The CDR3 nucleotides read TGTGCCAGCAGTTTTGACAGGAACACTGAAGCTTTCTTT. It codes for CASSFDRNTEAFF.

The chain combines TRBV4-1 with TRBJ2-3; 7 positions agree with TRBD1. CDR3 length equals 18 residues. Per germline, CDR1 MGHRA and CDR2 YSYEKL. V dropped 1 base and J dropped 4; count of bases not matched to a gene: 14. Written as DNA, the CDR3 is TGCGCCAGCAGCCAAGGAATCTTCGAGGGGGCCTTGGCAGATACGCAGTATTTT. It translates to CASSQGIFEGALADTQYF.

V and J are TRBV5-1 and TRBJ2-7, with 9 bases identical to TRBD2. This CDR3 has 15 residues. Looked up from germline, CDR1 is SGHRS and CDR2 is YFSETQ. The V and J ends lost 0 bases and 1 base, in that order; junction bases with no gene match: 2. In DNA, the CDR3 is TGCGCCAGCAGCTTGGGGCTAGCGGGGTCCTACGAGCAGTACTTC. Translating it yields CASSLGLAGSYEQYF.

The chain employs TRBV20-1 and TRBJ2-5; no clear D. V lost 2 bases and J lost 5, with 6 bases in between. Per germline, CDR1 DFQATT and CDR2 SNEGSKA (reference sequence). The CDR3 has 11 residues. This CDR3 is CSARPSETQYF. In DNA form, the CDR3 reads TGCAGTGCTAGACCGTCGGAGACCCAGTACTTC.

This clone was detected only once. The V gene is TRBV5-6, the J gene TRBJ1-1; a possible D gene is TRBD1 (5 bases). The CDR3 consists of 16 residues. V lost 2 bases to trimming and J lost 1 base, with 15 bases between them. From germline, CDR1 is SGHDT and CDR2 YYEEEE. CDR3 DNA sequence: TGTGCCAGCAGCTTCCGCGGGGTCGGGGGGAACACTGAAGCTTTCTTT. It codes for CASSFRGVGGNTEAFF.

The gene calls are TRBV18 and TRBJ2-5; 7 nucleotides align to TRBD2. V dropped 1 base and J dropped 4; count of bases not matched to a gene: 0. The CDR3 contains 13 residues. The germline CDR1 and CDR2 sequences are KGHSH and LQKENI. CDR3 in DNA: TGTGCCAGCTCACCACGGGAGGGAGAGACCCAGTACTTC. Protein: CASSPREGETQYF. The entire variable domain, with the rest obtained from reference TRBV18 and TRBJ2-5, is as follows: NAGVMQNPRHLVRRRGQEARLRCSPMKGHSHVYWYRQLPEEGLKFMVYLQKENIIDESGMPKERFSAEFPKEGPSILRIQQVVRGDSAAYFCASSPREGETQYFGPGTRLLVL.

This clone was counted a few times. The rearrangement uses TRBV28 and TRBJ2-1; TRBD2 might be the D (5 bases). Germline V gene sequence: CDR1 MDHEN, CDR2 SYDVKM. CDR3 size: 12 residues. Trimming cost V 2 bases and J 11 bases, with 10 bases left between them. CDR3 residues: CASSLSSEKQFF. DNA of the CDR3: TGTGCCAGCAGTTTAAGTAGCGAGAAGCAGTTCTTC.

The rearrangement links TRBV5-1 to TRBJ1-5; D may be TRBD1 (5 bases). Germline assignment: CDR1 SGHRS and CDR2 YFSETQ. The CDR3 runs to 15 residues. Trimming pared 5 bases from V and 1 base from J, leaving 13 bases between. The CDR3 here is CASSPTGASNQPQHF. In DNA, the CDR3 is TGCGCCAGCAGTCCAACTGGGGCAAGCAATCAGCCCCAGCATTTT.

This rearrangement joins TRBV4-2 to TRBJ2-7; 8 bases align to TRBD1. Germline values: CDR1 LGHNA, CDR2 YNFKEQ. There are 15 residues in the CDR3. The V gene end was trimmed by 3 bases and the J gene end by 3 bases; junction bases not matched to a gene: 7. The CDR3 sequence: CASSQAGTGHYEQYF. CDR3 coding DNA: TGTGCCAGCAGCCAGGCTGGGACAGGCCACTACGAGCAGTACTTC.

CDR3 DNA: TGTGCCAGCGGCCGGACAGGGGGCTACGAGCAGTACTTC. It is translated as CASGRTGGYEQYF. The V and J genes are TRBV5-4 and TRBJ2-7; 10 nucleotides agree with TRBD1. J gave up 3 bases and V 7 bases, and 4 bases lay outside the gene matches. The CDR3 is 13 amino acids. Germline CDR1 and CDR2: SGHNT and YYREEE (reference sequence).

V is TRBV6-5 and J is TRBJ1-1, with a weak D call TRBD1 (6 bases). Trimming cost V 9 bases and J 7 bases, with 15 bases left between them. The germline V gene encodes CDR1 MNHEY and CDR2 SVGAGI. The CDR3 is 12 amino acids. The DNA of the CDR3 is TGTGCCAGTATGACAGGAACGATTGAAGCTTTCTTT. Protein sequence: CASMTGTIEAFF.

V and J are TRBV10-2 and TRBJ2-7; weak D call: TRBD1 (6 bases). V lost 3 bases to trimming and J lost 8 bases, with 17 bases between them. The length of the CDR3 is 14 residues. CDR1 and CDR2 (germline): WSHSY, SAAADI. The CDR3 coding sequence is TGCGCCAGCAGTGACTATCACAGGGACGCTCAGCAGTACTTC. Translating gives CASSDYHRDAQQYF.

V usage is TRBV19 and J usage is TRBJ2-3, with 7 nucleotides matching TRBD2. The V gene's germline CDR1 is LNHDA and CDR2 SQIVND (reference sequence). The CDR3 has 18 amino acids. V was clipped by 0 bases and J by 6 bases; unmatched bases: 15. The chain's CDR3 is CASSIDFSAGIGMDTQYF. The CDR3 DNA reads TGTGCCAGTAGTATAGACTTCTCAGCGGGGATTGGGATGGATACGCAGTATTTT.

The gene calls are TRBV7-2 and TRBJ2-7; 13 bases line up with TRBD2. The length of the CDR3 is 19 residues. Germline assignment: CDR1 SGHTA and CDR2 FQGNSA. Unmatched junction bases numbered 12, after V lost 0 bases and J lost 4 bases. CDR3 protein: CASSLARGLAGPPAYEQYF. CDR3 nucleotides: TGTGCCAGCAGCTTAGCTCGGGGACTAGCGGGGCCCCCCGCATACGAGCAGTACTTC. The full variable domain, in which reference TRBV7-2 and TRBJ2-7 provide the parts outside the CDR3, is GAGVSQSPSNKVTEKGKDVELRCDPISGHTALYWYRQSLGQGLEFLIYFQGNSAPDKSGLPSDRFSAERTGGSVSTLTIQRTQQEDSAVYLCASSLARGLAGPPAYEQYFGPGTRLTVT.

The CDR3 loop is CASSPTGLQETQYF. CDR3 bases: TGTGCCAGCAGCCCGACGGGACTACAAGAGACCCAGTACTTC. This chain joins TRBV7-2 and TRBJ2-5, with 7 bases aligning to TRBD2. Germline V gene lookup returns CDR1 SGHTA and CDR2 FQGNSA. The CDR3 loop spans 14 amino acids. Trimming at V came to 5 bases and at J to 2 bases, leaving 5 bases not matched to a gene.

This chain connects TRBV5-5 to TRBJ2-3; 7 bases are a match to TRBD2. The CDR3 length is 17 residues. The V gene end was trimmed by 1 base and the J gene end by 3 bases; junction bases not matched to a gene: 11. Germline V lookup: CDR1 SGHKS, CDR2 YYEKEE (reference sequence). Written as DNA, the CDR3 is TGTGCCAGCAGCTTGCCCTCCCAAGCGGGGAGAACAGATACGCAGTATTTT. This gives the protein CASSLPSQAGRTDTQYF.

The V and J genes are TRBV2 and TRBJ2-3, with TRBD2 matching over 8 bases. After removal of 7 bases from V and 0 bases from J, the junction contained 3 bases not matched to a gene. The CDR3 sequence is 14 residues long. Germline-derived CDR1 and CDR2 are SNHLY and FYNNEI. The chain's CDR3 is CASISGASTDTQYF. In DNA, the CDR3 is TGTGCCAGCATTAGCGGGGCCAGCACAGATACGCAGTATTTT.

This clone has more than one count but fewer than ten. The chain joins TRBV11-2 to TRBJ2-7, with TRBD1 identical over 9 bases. Germline lookup yields CDR1 SGHAT and CDR2 FQNNGV. Trimming removed 1 base from V and 1 base from J; junction bases left unmatched: 2. This CDR3 is 15 amino acids long. CDR3 sequence reads: CASSLGDRDSYEQYF. CDR3 sequence (DNA): TGTGCCAGCAGCTTAGGGGACAGGGATTCCTACGAGCAGTACTTC.